This TCR beta chain was profiled in a study of blood T cell repertoires in COVID-19. Study overall: COVID-19 samples from acute and convalescent phases originated in the United States, Italy and Spain. Sources were T cells, B-cell-depleted T cells, or PBMCs; the material itself was cDNA or gDNA.

Per germline, CDR1 SEHNR and CDR2 FQNEAQ (reference sequence). Deletions cut 5 bases from V and 4 bases from J, with 17 bases between. CDR3 length: 16 residues. This clone was recorded only once. In the original analysis: Amplification from reference gene primers served as the basis for estimated nucleated cell counts. The protocol was immunoSEQ multiplex PCR, while the TCRdb copy is restricted to in-frame clones and leaves out a portion. The DNA gave D and trimming, while V, J and clone size come from that table. The sample shows 210,000 or so clones, 90% of them seen only once. This sequence joins TRBV7-9 and TRBJ2-2; possibly TRBD1 for D (6 bases). The specimen was peripheral blood. This sequence originates from a middle-aged man with acute or convalescent COVID-19. The CDR3 DNA reads TGTGCCAGCAGCCGTATGGGGGCAGGGGCCACCGGGGAGCTGTTTTTT. It translates to CASSRMGAGATGELFF. Full variable domain (missing parts from reference TRBV7-9 and TRBJ2-2): DTGVSQNPRHKITKRGQNVTFRCDPISEHNRLYWYRQTLGQGPEFLTYFQNEAQLEKSRLLSDRFSAERPKGSFSTLEIQRTEQGDSAMYLCASSRMGAGATGELFFGEGSRLTVL.